The TCR beta chain under discussion was sequenced for a study of T cell responses to AZD1222 COVID-19 vaccine. Study-level results: It should be noted that donors were predominantly white British and more often female, and clonal diversity was possibly underestimated. It was only a handful of AZD1222 recipients who were seropositive at baseline. Spike-wide vaccine-associated CD4 TCRs dominated at 160-218 and 743-854.

About this clone itself: Antigen specificity is unknown.

The table came from immunoSEQ multiplex PCR; TCRdb's copy has only in-frame clones and leaves some out. The sample has fewer than 120,000 clones, about four fifths seen once. V shed 7 bases, J shed 1 base, and the junction held 18 bases outside the gene matches. Germline lookup yields CDR1 SNHLY and CDR2 FYNNEI. This CDR3 has 18 amino acids. This chain links TRBV2 with TRBJ2-7; 8 bases map to TRBD2. Sample: peripheral blood, taken on day 0 of AZD1222 vaccination. This TCR was sampled from an adult in good health. CDR3 DNA: TGTGCCAGCAACTCACCGGGACTAGGGATACACATGTCCTACGAGCAGTACTTC. It yields the protein CASNSPGLGIHMSYEQYF.